Each of the 26 T cell receptor beta chains below was sequenced from the same sample in a study of patients and donors after allogeneic stem cell transplantation. TCRdb ran MiXCR on the RT-PCR reads and lists one entry per CDR3 protein. The table has about a million distinct CDR3 sequences, roughly 18% seen once. The specimen sequenced was blood, either unsorted or a sorted T cell fraction (not recorded which). All receptors come from a human donor who was either an allogeneic HSCT recipient or a stem cell or donor lymphocyte infusion donor (not recorded which). It is not recorded whose cells these are; they may come from a transplant donor.

This clonotype was picked up a small number of times. The chain is built from TRBV5-5 and TRBJ2-2, with TRBD1 identical over 9 bases. V shed 4 bases and J 6 bases; nucleotides not matched to a gene: 10. This CDR3 has 16 residues. CDR1 is SGHKS and CDR2 is YYEKEE in the germline V gene (reference sequence). Here the CDR3 reads CASSGYRGRIPGELFF. CDR3 in DNA: TGTGCCAGCAGCGGGTACAGGGGGCGCATACCCGGGGAGCTGTTTTTT.

This clonotype was observed a few times. This chain links TRBV25-1 with TRBJ2-1; D is possibly TRBD1 or TRBD2 (5 bases each). This CDR3 contains 14 residues. The V end was cut by 3 bases, the J end by 5 bases, with 11 bases between. CDR1 is MGHDK, CDR2 SYGVNS, per germline. In DNA, the CDR3 is TGTGCCAGCAGTGACCGGGGCTGGGACAATGAGCAGTTCTTC. It is translated as CASSDRGWDNEQFF.

This clonotype was seen a few times. The V gene is TRBV6-5, the J gene TRBJ1-6; 7 bases fit TRBD1. There are 15 residues in the CDR3. Losses at the gene ends were 4 bases for V and 5 bases for J; bases not matched to a gene: 5. Germline CDR1 and CDR2: MNHEY and SVGAGI. The CDR3 here is CASSFGQVDNSPLHF. The CDR3 coding sequence is TGTGCCAGCAGTTTTGGACAGGTCGATAATTCACCCCTCCACTTT.

The rearrangement links TRBV7-8 to TRBJ1-1, with TRBD1 identical over 8 bases. The CDR3 has 14 residues. V shed 5 bases and J 8 bases; nucleotides not matched to a gene: 10. Germline assignment: CDR1 SGHVS and CDR2 FQNEAQ. CDR3 nucleotides: TGTGCCAGCAGCGCAGCTACCGACAGGGGCGAAGCTTTCTTT. Translation gives CASSAATDRGEAFF.

The V gene is TRBV5-1, the J gene TRBJ2-1; 13 bases are shared with TRBD2. This CDR3 is 18 amino acids long. CDR1 and CDR2 (germline): SGHRS, YFSETQ. Trimming at V came to 3 bases and at J to 1 base, leaving 7 bases not matched to a gene. The CDR3 DNA reads TGCGCCAGCAGCTCATTCGGGACTAGCGGGGCGTCCTACAATGAGCAGTTCTTC. Translated: CASSSFGTSGASYNEQFF.

V usage is TRBV20-1 and J usage is TRBJ2-4, with a possible D match to TRBD2 (5 bases). The V gene's germline CDR1 is DFQATT and CDR2 SNEGSKA (reference sequence). Trimming took 3 bases from V and 0 from J, leaving 12 bases between them. The CDR3 is 15 residues long. The CDR3 sequence is CSARGGGLAKNIQYF. CDR3 coding DNA: TGCAGTGCTAGGGGTGGCGGACTAGCCAAAAACATTCAGTACTTC.

The table lists this clonotype with a few counts. The J gene is TRBJ1-1, the V gene TRBV27, with TRBD1 matching 8 bases. With 4 bases clipped from V and 5 bases from J, the junction kept 3 bases outside the gene matches. The CDR3 length is 13 residues. Looked up from germline, CDR1 is MNHEY and CDR2 is SMNVEV (reference sequence). This chain's CDR3 is CASSSRGRTEAFF. In nucleotides, the CDR3 is TGTGCCAGCAGTTCCAGGGGGCGGACTGAAGCTTTCTTT.

The chain is built from TRBV20-1 and TRBJ2-3, with D hard to call. The CDR3 sequence is 12 residues long. Germline V gene sequence: CDR1 DFQATT, CDR2 SNEGSKA (reference sequence). V lost 1 base and J lost 4, with 6 bases in between. CDR3 DNA: TGCAGTGCTAGAGTGACGGCAGATACGCAGTATTTT. Protein product: CSARVTADTQYF.

This chain uses TRBV6-5 with TRBJ1-5, with unresolved D. V lost 2 bases and J lost 7, with 12 bases in between. This CDR3 has 14 residues. The germline V gene encodes CDR1 MNHEY and CDR2 SVGAGI. Here the CDR3 DNA reads TGTGCCAGCAGTTACAAACAGAATCAGCAGCCCCAGCATTTT. Encoded protein: CASSYKQNQQPQHF.

This clonotype turned up a few times. The V call is TRBV2, the J call TRBJ2-2; 10 bases fit TRBD2. The CDR3 has 16 residues. V gave up 4 bases and J gave up 7 bases; unmatched junction bases: 9. Germline V gene data show CDR1 as SNHLY and CDR2 as FYNNEI. For the CDR3, the DNA is TGTGCCAGCAGTGTTCGGGCTAGCGGGAGTAGCGGGGAGCTGTTTTTT. This codes for CASSVRASGSSGELFF.

This chain links TRBV2 with TRBJ2-1, with D possibly matching TRBD2 (9 bases). Germline CDR1 reads SNHLY; CDR2 reads FYNNEI. Deletions cut 9 bases from V and 8 bases from J, with 23 bases between. CDR3 length: 15 residues. CDR3 residues: CASTGGSGRIDEQFF. Here the CDR3 DNA reads TGTGCCAGTACAGGGGGTAGCGGGAGAATCGATGAGCAGTTCTTC.

This clonotype was counted a single time. The genes are TRBV4-1 and TRBJ1-3; 8 bases are shared with TRBD1. Germline CDR1 MGHRA, CDR2 YSYEKL. The CDR3 has 16 residues. Losses at the gene ends were 3 bases for V and 2 bases for J; bases not matched to a gene: 6. The DNA for the CDR3 is TGCGCCAGCAGCCAGCCAGGCAGGGGGCCTGGAAACACCATATATTTT. Residues: CASSQPGRGPGNTIYF.

J is TRBJ2-7 and V is TRBV12-3 or TRBV12-4, with D uncertain. V dropped 1 base and J dropped 0 bases, with 13 bases sitting between them. The CDR3 is made up of 16 amino acids. CDR3 sequence reads: CASSLDAAPYSYEQYF. For the CDR3, the DNA is TGTGCCAGCAGTTTAGATGCGGCACCTTACTCCTACGAGCAGTACTTC.

The CDR3 DNA reads TGTGCCAGCAGTCCCCTGGGCAGTCCTCAAAACTACGAGCAGTACTTC. It codes for CASSPLGSPQNYEQYF. V gene TRBV12-3 or TRBV12-4 combines with J gene TRBJ2-7; D ambiguous. The CDR3 is 16 amino acids. Trimming left V 5 bases short and J 3 bases short, with 20 bases between.

V and J are TRBV2 and TRBJ1-5; D may be TRBD1 (5 bases). V lost 4 bases to trimming and J lost 7 bases, with 11 bases between them. The CDR3 runs 13 residues. The germline V gene encodes CDR1 SNHLY and CDR2 FYNNEI. The CDR3 protein is CASSGDVVQPQHF. The CDR3 DNA follows: TGTGCCAGCAGTGGGGACGTCGTACAGCCCCAGCATTTT. The full variable domain, its missing parts supplied by reference TRBV2 and TRBJ1-5, is EPEVTQTPSHQVTQMGQEVILRCVPISNHLYFYWYRQILGQKVEFLVSFYNNEISEKSEIFDDQFSVERPDGSNFTLKIRSTKLEDSAMYFCASSGDVVQPQHFGDGTRLSIL.

The chain has TRBV9 and TRBJ2-7; D may match TRBD1 or TRBD2 (5 bases each). Per germline, CDR1 SGDLS and CDR2 YYNGEE. This CDR3 has 15 amino acids. V lost 4 bases, J lost 2 bases, and 16 bases lay in between. The CDR3 loop is CASSQSGTFAYEQYF. CDR3 coding DNA: TGTGCCAGCAGCCAGTCCGGGACCTTCGCCTACGAGCAGTACTTC.

Only a few counts were recorded for this clonotype. The chain couples TRBV29-1 to TRBJ2-1; the match to TRBD2 covers 8 bases. The germline CDR1 and CDR2 sequences are SQVTM and ANQGSEA. V lost 7 bases and J lost 3; bases outside the gene matches: 8. This CDR3 region has 14 residues. The CDR3 loop is CSASGGQVYNEQFF. CDR3 DNA sequence: TGCAGCGCATCGGGGGGGCAAGTCTACAATGAGCAGTTCTTC.

The chain recombines TRBV12-3 or TRBV12-4 with TRBJ2-7; possibly TRBD1 for D (6 bases). The CDR3 consists of 13 residues. V was cut by 3 bases and J by 7 bases, with 13 bases left in between. CDR3 nucleotide sequence: TGTGCCAGCAGTTTTGACAGGTTCGAAGAGCAGTACTTC. Protein: CASSFDRFEEQYF.

The J gene is TRBJ2-5, the V gene TRBV7-2; 7 positions agree with TRBD1. V gave up 5 bases and J gave up 5 bases; unmatched junction bases: 14. This CDR3 spans 16 amino acids. CDR1 and CDR2 from the germline V gene are SGHTA and FQGNSA. The CDR3 coding sequence is TGTGCCAGCAGCATCCTACAGGGGCGTATTGGGGAGACCCAGTACTTC. This codes for CASSILQGRIGETQYF.

V gene TRBV6-2 or TRBV6-3 combines with J gene TRBJ1-4; no firm D call. This CDR3 is 13 amino acids long. Germline CDR1 MNHEY, CDR2 SVGEGT. The V gene lost 8 bases and the J gene lost 7 bases, with 14 bases spanning the gap. CDR3 in DNA: TGTGCCAGCGCTAAGGGATGGAGTGAAAAACTGTTTTTT. This codes for CASAKGWSEKLFF.

This chain uses TRBV5-1 with TRBJ2-3; 8 positions match TRBD1. J gave up 4 bases and V 4 bases, and 8 bases lay outside the gene matches. The CDR3 extends over 15 amino acids. Germline CDR1 is SGHRS and CDR2 is YFSETQ. CDR3 nucleotide sequence: TGCGCCAGCAGCCTCAGGGGGCTGCCCCCAGATACGCAGTATTTT. This sequence encodes CASSLRGLPPDTQYF.

This clonotype was seen more than once but under ten times. The CDR3 here is CASSYSRGATVADTQYF. The CDR3 DNA reads as TGTGCCAGCAGTTACTCGAGGGGGGCGACTGTTGCAGATACGCAGTATTTT. The V call is TRBV6-5, the J call TRBJ2-3, with D perhaps being TRBD1 or TRBD2 (6 bases each). V was shortened by 0 bases and J by 4 bases, with 17 bases between the two germline ends. Germline values: CDR1 MNHEY, CDR2 SVGAGI. The CDR3 length is 17 residues.

This clonotype showed up just a few times. The chain is built from TRBV7-9 and TRBJ2-1, with a weak D call TRBD2 (5 bases). This CDR3 region has 15 residues. Germline CDR1 SEHNR, CDR2 FQNEAQ (reference sequence). The V end was cut by 5 bases, the J end by 9 bases, with 20 bases between. CDR3 sequence: CASSPRQDGGVEQFF. CDR3 DNA sequence: TGTGCCAGCAGCCCTCGACAAGACGGAGGAGTTGAGCAGTTCTTC.

V is TRBV7-9 and J is TRBJ2-1; maybe TRBD2 (6 bases). V lost 3 bases to trimming and J lost 5 bases, with 11 bases between them. CDR3 length: 14 amino acids. Germline V gene sequence: CDR1 SEHNR, CDR2 FQNEAQ (reference sequence). The CDR3 DNA reads as TGTGCCAGCAGCTTGTTAGCGGAAAACAATGAGCAGTTCTTC. Its protein is CASSLLAENNEQFF. The variable domain in full, completed from reference TRBV7-9 and TRBJ2-1, reads DTGVSQNPRHKITKRGQNVTFRCDPISEHNRLYWYRQTLGQGPEFLTYFQNEAQLEKSRLLSDRFSAERPKGSFSTLEIQRTEQGDSAMYLCASSLLAENNEQFFGPGTRLTVL.

CDR3 in amino acids: CASSSGGTGGKDTQYF. The CDR3, as DNA: TGCGCCAGCAGCTCCGGTGGGACAGGGGGCAAAGATACGCAGTATTTT. V and J are TRBV5-1 and TRBJ2-3, with 12 positions matching TRBD1. Germline lookup yields CDR1 SGHRS and CDR2 YFSETQ. The V segment lost 3 bases and the J segment 5 bases; nucleotides outside the gene matches: 7. This CDR3 comprises 16 residues. Full variable domain (outside the CDR3, taken from reference TRBV5-1 and TRBJ2-3): KAGVTQTPRYLIKTRGQQVTLSCSPISGHRSVSWYQQTPGQGLQFLFEYFSETQRNKGNFPGRFSGRQFSNSRSEMNVSTLELGDSALYLCASSSGGTGGKDTQYFGPGTRLTVL.

V gene TRBV2 combines with J gene TRBJ2-7, with D possibly being TRBD2 (5 bases). The CDR3 loop spans 12 amino acids. Trimming shortened V by 7 bases and J by 0 bases, and 7 bases separated the two germline ends. Germline V CDR1 and CDR2: SNHLY, FYNNEI. The CDR3: CASNGISYEQYF. The CDR3 bases are TGTGCCAGCAACGGGATCTCCTACGAGCAGTACTTC.